The 32 T cell receptor beta chains presented below share a single source sample, sequenced in a study of shared clonotypes between healthy human individuals. Sequencing was performed with immunoSEQ multiplex PCR; in TCRdb, only in-frame clones are kept and a portion is missing. In the table there are 2 million to 2.5 million clones, roughly 90% of which are singletons. Specimen: naive CD4+ T cells from PBMCs. Stated subset: CD45RA+ positively selected. These receptors originate from a man younger than 35 in good health. Some clones in this sample may be carry-over from other donors' samples.

V and J are TRBV30 and TRBJ2-7, with 8 bases lining up with TRBD1. V shed 5 bases, J shed 2 bases, and the junction held 5 bases outside the gene matches. CDR1 and CDR2 from the germline V gene are GTSNPN and SVGIG (reference sequence). CDR3 size: 13 residues. Here the CDR3 reads CAWGDRGAYEQYF. The CDR3, as DNA: TGTGCCTGGGGCGACAGGGGAGCCTACGAGCAGTACTTC. The whole variable domain, remainder taken from reference TRBV30 and TRBJ2-7, is SQTIHQWPATLVQPVGSPLSLECTVEGTSNPNLYWYRQAAGRGLQLLFYSVGIGQISSEVPQNLSASRPQDRQFILSSKKLLLSDSGFYLCAWGDRGAYEQYFGPGTRLTVT.

The chain carries TRBV27 and TRBJ2-7; D perhaps matches TRBD1 (5 bases). CDR1 MNHEY and CDR2 SMNVEV come from the germline V gene (reference sequence). Trimming left V 4 bases short and J 0 bases short, with 19 bases between. The CDR3 is made up of 17 amino acids. CDR3 loop: CASSSDSRVRSSYEQYF. CDR3 nucleotides: TGTGCCAGCAGTTCCGACTCCAGGGTACGGAGCTCCTACGAGCAGTACTTC.

This clone was seen a few times. J is TRBJ1-1 and V is TRBV29-1, with a weak D call TRBD1 (5 bases). Trimming shortened V by 1 base and J by 5 bases, and 11 bases separated the two germline ends. The germline V gene has CDR1 SQVTM and CDR2 ANQGSEA. The CDR3 runs to 13 residues. In DNA, the CDR3 is TGCAGCGTTGAAGGGGACCCACGGACTGAAGCTTTCTTT. This gives the protein CSVEGDPRTEAFF.

The rearrangement uses TRBV4-3 and TRBJ2-5, with D tentatively TRBD2 (5 bases). This CDR3 region has 16 residues. Trimming pared 4 bases from V and 1 base from J, leaving 16 bases between. Germline assignment: CDR1 LGHNA and CDR2 YSLEER. The CDR3 DNA reads as TGCGCCAGCAGCCCCGGGGTCCAGCGGACCCAAGAGACCCAGTACTTC. This encodes CASSPGVQRTQETQYF.

The rearrangement joins TRBV11-2 to TRBJ2-1, with a possible D match to TRBD2 (5 bases). V gave up 1 base and J gave up 4 bases, with 8 bases separating them. The germline CDR1 and CDR2 sequences are SGHAT and FQNNGV. This CDR3 is built from 14 residues. For the CDR3, the DNA is TGTGCCAGCAGCTTAGTCACGGGATACAATGAGCAGTTCTTC. Amino acid sequence: CASSLVTGYNEQFF.

The gene calls are TRBV27 and TRBJ2-1; the D is unclear. The CDR3 is made up of 15 amino acids. The V end lost 3 bases, the J end lost 2 bases, and 11 bases lay between the germline ends. Germline V gene sequence: CDR1 MNHEY, CDR2 SMNVEV (reference sequence). Here the CDR3 reads CASSFRGTTYNEQFF. In DNA, the CDR3 is TGTGCCAGCAGTTTCCGCGGAACTACCTACAATGAGCAGTTCTTC.

The chain links TRBV28 to TRBJ1-5; no reliable D call. Trimming pared 7 bases from V and 1 base from J, leaving 5 bases between. This CDR3 region has 12 residues. Per the germline V gene, CDR1 is MDHEN and CDR2 is SYDVKM. The CDR3 bases are TGTGCCAGCAACCTAAGCAATCAGCCCCAGCATTTT. Translating it yields CASNLSNQPQHF.

This chain links TRBV7-8 with TRBJ2-1; TRBD2 agrees at 11 bases. The CDR3 spans 19 residues. Looked up from germline, CDR1 is SGHVS and CDR2 is FQNEAQ. V lost 5 bases, J lost 0 bases, and 12 bases stayed unmatched. DNA of the CDR3: TGTGCCAGCAGCCCCCTCAGGACTAGCGGGTCCAGCTCCTACAATGAGCAGTTCTTC. It translates to CASSPLRTSGSSSYNEQFF.

The chain has TRBV6-1 and TRBJ2-3; TRBD1 might be the D (7 bases). The CDR3 is 16 amino acids. The germline V and J ends were trimmed by 0 bases and 6 bases, with 16 bases remaining between them. Germline values: CDR1 MNHNS, CDR2 SASEGT. The DNA of the CDR3 is TGTGCCAGCAGTGAAGCTTACAGGGGAGGAATGGATACGCAGTATTTT. It yields the protein CASSEAYRGGMDTQYF.

The chain recombines TRBV18 with TRBJ2-1, with 9 bases matching TRBD1. Germline lookup yields CDR1 KGHSH and CDR2 LQKENI. The CDR3 length is 16 residues. The junction had 19 bases not matched to a gene; V was cut back by 4 bases and J by 15 bases. The CDR3 nucleotides are TGTGCCAGCTCACTACTGACTCCGGGACAGGGTAGTTCGTGGTTCTTC. Translating it yields CASSLLTPGQGSSWFF.

The chain links TRBV29-1 to TRBJ1-1; 7 bases are a match to TRBD1. The CDR3 has 16 residues. After removal of 2 bases from V and 5 bases from J, the junction contained 14 bases not matched to a gene. The germline gives CDR1 SQVTM, CDR2 ANQGSEA. The CDR3 DNA sequence: TGCAGCGTTGAAAGGGGGCCAGGCCGAGGGAGGACTGAAGCTTTCTTT. Translating it yields CSVERGPGRGRTEAFF. The whole variable domain, filled in from reference TRBV29-1 and TRBJ1-1, reads SAVISQKPSRDICQRGTSLTIQCQVDSQVTMMFWYRQQPGQSLTLIATANQGSEATYESGFVIDKFPISRPNLTFSTLTVSNMSPEDSSIYLCSVERGPGRGRTEAFFGQGTRLTVV.

The chain recombines TRBV5-4 with TRBJ2-2; 7 bases map to TRBD1. With V trimmed by 5 bases and J by 0 bases, 4 bases remained unmatched. Looked up from germline, CDR1 is SGHNT and CDR2 is YYREEE (reference sequence). There are 15 residues in the CDR3. The CDR3 coding sequence is TGTGCCAGCAGTCAGGGACAGCCGAACACCGGGGAGCTGTTTTTT. This translates into CASSQGQPNTGELFF.

This clone was picked up a small number of times. The chain is built from TRBV10-1 and TRBJ1-1; D not certain. Between the trimmed V and J ends, which lost 0 bases and 9 bases, there was a span of 8 bases. Germline values: CDR1 WNHNN, CDR2 SYGVQD (reference sequence). The CDR3 sequence is 12 residues long. The CDR3 here is CASSESTSKAFF. CDR3 sequence (DNA): TGCGCCAGCAGTGAGTCGACCTCCAAAGCTTTCTTT.

CDR3 sequence: CASSTTGVYGYTF. CDR3 sequence (DNA): TGTGCCAGCAGCACGACAGGAGTCTATGGCTACACCTTC. The genes are TRBV5-5 and TRBJ1-2; D might be TRBD1 (6 bases). Trimming left V 4 bases short and J 4 bases short, with 11 bases between. Germline values: CDR1 SGHKS, CDR2 YYEKEE (reference sequence). The CDR3 totals 13 residues.

This CDR3 reads CASSINSFYNEQFF. CDR3 nucleotide sequence: TGTGCCAGTAGCATAAATAGCTTCTACAATGAGCAGTTCTTC. The chain combines TRBV19 with TRBJ2-1; no firm D call. The CDR3 totals 14 residues. Trimming took 6 bases from V and 3 from J, leaving 12 bases between them. The germline CDR1 and CDR2 sequences are LNHDA and SQIVND (reference sequence).

The V and J genes are TRBV7-6 and TRBJ2-1, with D perhaps being TRBD1 or TRBD2 (5 bases each). Germline CDR1 is SGHVS and CDR2 is FNYEAQ. The V and J ends lost 1 base and 7 bases respectively, with 11 bases between them. This CDR3 region has 14 residues. The CDR3, as DNA: TGTGCCAGCAGCTTAGGGGGACGGGAAAATGAGCAGTTCTTC. This codes for CASSLGGRENEQFF.

The chain has TRBV7-3 and TRBJ2-3, with TRBD2 identical over 11 bases. This CDR3 is built from 16 residues. V lost 4 bases and J lost 8; bases outside the gene matches: 11. The germline gives CDR1 SGHTA, CDR2 FQGTGA. Here the CDR3 reads CASSSPSAGTSGTQYF. In DNA, the CDR3 is TGTGCCAGCAGCTCCCCTTCGGCCGGGACTAGCGGTACGCAGTATTTT.

A few counts support this clone. The CDR3 coding sequence is TGTGCCAGCAGTATGGAGAAGAGGACTGAAGCTTTCTTT. Translating gives CASSMEKRTEAFF. V usage is TRBV5-4 and J usage is TRBJ1-1; no firm D call. The germline CDR1 and CDR2 sequences are SGHNT and YYREEE (reference sequence). Between the trimmed V and J ends, which lost 5 bases and 5 bases, there was a span of 13 bases. The CDR3 spans 13 residues.

This clone was picked up a small number of times. The V and J genes are TRBV28 and TRBJ1-1, with a weak D call TRBD1 (6 bases). Per the germline V gene, CDR1 is MDHEN and CDR2 is SYDVKM. Between the trimmed V and J ends, which lost 2 bases and 11 bases, there was a span of 12 bases. The CDR3 has 12 amino acids. CDR3 amino acids: CASSLRGGQAFF. CDR3 in DNA: TGTGCCAGCAGTTTAAGAGGGGGGCAGGCTTTCTTT.

This clone was picked up one time. V usage is TRBV5-8 and J usage is TRBJ1-2; tentatively, D is TRBD1 (5 bases). Between the trimmed V and J ends, which lost 4 bases and 4 bases, there was a span of 14 bases. CDR3 length equals 14 residues. Germline-derived CDR1 and CDR2 are SGHTS and YDEGEE. The CDR3 DNA follows: TGTGCCAGCAGCCGGGGACCTAATCCCTATGGCTACACCTTC. It codes for CASSRGPNPYGYTF.

V is TRBV7-9 and J is TRBJ2-7; D might be TRBD1 (6 bases). Germline loops: CDR1 SEHNR, CDR2 FQNEAQ (reference sequence). Trimming removed 2 bases from V and 2 bases from J, with 13 bases in between. There are 15 residues in the CDR3. The CDR3 spells CASSLFSDSPYEQYF. The CDR3 DNA reads as TGTGCCAGCAGCTTATTCTCGGACAGTCCCTACGAGCAGTACTTC.

The chain recombines TRBV19 with TRBJ2-7, with D perhaps TRBD2 (5 bases). Germline CDR1 is LNHDA and CDR2 is SQIVND (reference sequence). The CDR3 has 17 residues. Trimming shortened V by 6 bases and J by 0 bases, and 21 bases separated the two germline ends. In DNA form, the CDR3 reads TGTGCCAGTAGCCCAAGAGGTTCTGGGGAGAGCTCCTACGAGCAGTACTTC. Translating gives CASSPRGSGESSYEQYF.

This rearrangement joins TRBV29-1 to TRBJ2-2; 14 bases line up with TRBD2. Germline V CDR1 and CDR2: SQVTM, ANQGSEA. The CDR3 is 16 amino acids. The J segment lost 3 bases and the V segment lost 4 bases, leaving 4 bases of the junction unmatched. The CDR3 protein is CSVGGLAGVYTGELFF. The CDR3 bases are TGCAGCGTTGGGGGACTAGCGGGAGTCTACACCGGGGAGCTGTTTTTT.

The chain carries TRBV7-8 and TRBJ1-1, with 11 bases matching TRBD1. The CDR3 extends over 15 amino acids. Per the germline V gene, CDR1 is SGHVS and CDR2 is FQNEAQ. The V gene end was trimmed by 5 bases and the J gene end by 9 bases; junction bases not matched to a gene: 11. The CDR3 coding sequence is TGTGCCAGCAGCCCTGGACAGGGGGCGTTGAAGAAAGCTTTCTTT. Its translation: CASSPGQGALKKAFF.

The genes are TRBV6-1 and TRBJ2-7, with a weak D call TRBD2 (5 bases). Trimming stripped 6 bases from V and 0 bases from J, with 15 bases between. The germline V gene encodes CDR1 MNHNS and CDR2 SASEGT. The CDR3 spans 15 residues. The CDR3 DNA is TGTGCCAGCAGCCTCAGGACGGGAAGCTCCTACGAGCAGTACTTC. This translates into CASSLRTGSSYEQYF.

Only a few counts were recorded for this clone. V and J are TRBV27 and TRBJ1-1; tentatively, D is TRBD1 (5 bases). Germline V gene lookup returns CDR1 MNHEY and CDR2 SMNVEV (reference sequence). Trimming took off 3 bases at V and 1 base at J, with 9 bases between the two ends. CDR3 length equals 14 residues. CDR3 sequence reads: CASSFAGWNTEAFF. DNA for the CDR3: TGTGCCAGCAGTTTTGCAGGGTGGAACACTGAAGCTTTCTTT.

CDR3 amino acids: CASSVGTPNRQYF. CDR3 nucleotide sequence: TGTGCCAGCAGTGTCGGGACACCCAACCGGCAGTACTTC. This chain joins TRBV6-5 and TRBJ2-7, with D possibly matching TRBD1 (6 bases). The CDR3 extends over 13 amino acids. CDR1 and CDR2 from the germline V gene are MNHEY and SVGAGI. The V gene lost 5 bases and the J gene lost 9 bases, with 17 bases spanning the gap.

The chain couples TRBV5-5 to TRBJ1-5, with TRBD1 as a possible D gene (6 bases). This CDR3 has 14 residues. From germline, CDR1 is SGHKS and CDR2 YYEKEE (reference sequence). Trimming removed 0 bases from V and 6 bases from J, with 10 bases in between. CDR3 in amino acids: CASSLAGGGQPQHF. The CDR3 nucleotides are TGTGCCAGCAGCTTGGCGGGAGGGGGTCAGCCCCAGCATTTT. Complete variable domain (other parts from reference TRBV5-5 and TRBJ1-5): DAGVTQSPTHLIKTRGQQVTLRCSPISGHKSVSWYQQVLGQGPQFIFQYYEKEERGRGNFPDRFSARQFPNYSSELNVNALLLGDSALYLCASSLAGGGQPQHFGDGTRLSIL.

The chain joins TRBV29-1 to TRBJ2-5; 8 bases map to TRBD1. The CDR3 contains 14 residues. Germline loops: CDR1 SQVTM, CDR2 ANQGSEA. V was clipped by 7 bases and J by 2 bases; unmatched bases: 9. The CDR3 reads CSAFPGQGQETQYF. In DNA, the CDR3 is TGCAGCGCCTTTCCCGGACAGGGTCAAGAGACCCAGTACTTC.

The chain combines TRBV15 with TRBJ1-5, with D maybe TRBD1 (6 bases). The CDR3 spans 14 residues. From germline, CDR1 is LNHNV and CDR2 YYDKDF (reference sequence). Trimming pared 3 bases from V and 3 bases from J, leaving 9 bases between. The CDR3 DNA sequence: TGTGCCACCAGCAGGACAGGCTCCAATCAGCCCCAGCATTTT. Amino acid sequence: CATSRTGSNQPQHF.

The gene calls are TRBV2 and TRBJ2-1; 13 bases map to TRBD2. J was trimmed by 8 bases and V by 3 bases; bases with no gene match: 10. The CDR3 is made up of 17 amino acids. CDR1 is SNHLY, CDR2 FYNNEI, per germline. CDR3 in DNA: TGTGCCAGCAGTGATTTTCCCGGGACTAGCGGGATAGATGAGCAGTTCTTC. Translating it yields CASSDFPGTSGIDEQFF.

The chain employs TRBV9 and TRBJ1-1; D uncertain. The CDR3 loop spans 14 amino acids. CDR1 and CDR2 (germline): SGDLS, YYNGEE. Trimming left V 2 bases short and J 5 bases short, with 13 bases between. The CDR3 nucleotides read TGTGCCAGCAGCGTCAGCGCGGTGATAACTGAAGCTTTCTTT. Protein sequence: CASSVSAVITEAFF.